Following are 2 T cell receptor beta chains from one sample sequenced in a study of shared clonotypes between healthy human individuals. The method was immunoSEQ multiplex PCR; TCRdb's version includes in-frame clones alone and lacks a portion of them. The sample has about 2.3 million clones, roughly 92% seen once. Sequencing input: naive CD4+ T cells from PBMCs. Subset in this sample: CD45RA+ positively selected. The receptors were sampled from a man aged 18 to 35 in good health. Some clones in this sample may be carry-over from other donors' samples.

Only a few counts were recorded for this clone. The V gene is TRBV7-9, the J gene TRBJ1-1; 7 bases map to TRBD1. V shed 2 bases, J shed 2 bases, and the junction held 5 bases outside the gene matches. Germline V CDR1 and CDR2: SEHNR, FQNEAQ (reference sequence). CDR3 length equals 15 residues. CDR3 protein: CASSLKAGGNTEAFF. The CDR3 coding sequence is TGTGCCAGCAGCTTAAAAGCAGGGGGTAACACTGAAGCTTTCTTT.

This chain uses TRBV7-2 with TRBJ2-1, with D perhaps matching TRBD2 (6 bases). Germline V CDR1 and CDR2: SGHTA, FQGNSA. The CDR3 totals 19 residues. The V end lost 1 base, the J end lost 2 bases, and 21 bases lay between the germline ends. For the CDR3, the DNA is TGTGCCAGCAGCTTAGGAAGAGGACGGGGAGGTGGGACCTACAATGAGCAGTTCTTC. Its translation is CASSLGRGRGGGTYNEQFF.